One sample yielded the 21 T cell receptor beta chains listed below, sequenced in a study of T cells in Graves' hyperthyroidism and ophthalmopathy (dated by TCRdb to between 2019 and 2020). Library generation was performed with multiplex PCR. The sequencing machine was an Illumina HiSeq 2000. Amplification of TCR beta CDR3 regions was carried out from RNA transcripts. For the first round of RT-PCR on the TCR CDR3, the HTBI primer set was used together with the Qiagen OneStep RT-PCR kit. Using fastp trimming at Q25 and MiXCR clonotype assembly, TCRdb reanalyzed the public sequencing data and kept in-frame beta chains. Rows are combined by CDR3 protein, so each entry shows the most common genes and DNA. This sample is represented by fewer than 450,000 distinct CDR3 sequences; over 12% of them were singletons. The top ten clonotypes cover roughly a fifth of the sample. The specimen was blood. Receptor source: a woman aged 55-70 years with Graves' ophthalmopathy.

This chain's CDR3 is CASSATGGGAEAFF. Here the CDR3 DNA reads TGTGCCAGCAGCGCGACAGGGGGAGGTGCTGAAGCTTTCTTT. The J gene is TRBJ1-1, the V gene TRBV7-9; 9 nucleotides match TRBD1. With V trimmed by 5 bases and J by 6 bases, 7 bases remained unmatched. The V gene's germline CDR1 is SEHNR and CDR2 FQNEAQ (reference sequence). The CDR3 runs 14 residues.

This clonotype was detected ten times or more. The rearrangement joins TRBV6-1 to TRBJ2-7; TRBD2 matches 7 bases. The ends lost 6 bases at V and 4 bases at J; junction bases unmatched: 9. The CDR3 spans 14 residues. CDR1 is MNHNS, CDR2 SASEGT, per germline. In DNA, the CDR3 is TGTGCCAGCAGCCCAGGTAGCGGGCTGTACGAGCAGTACTTC. Encoded protein: CASSPGSGLYEQYF.

In the case of this clonotype: A much larger clone differs from this one at a single base, so this may be a read error. The chain combines TRBV10-3 with TRBJ2-3, with 7 nucleotides matching TRBD2. The CDR3 sequence is 14 residues long. The germline gives CDR1 ENHRY, CDR2 SYGVKD. After removal of 10 bases from V and 5 bases from J, the junction contained 12 bases not matched to a gene. The CDR3 region is CATLARELIDTQYF. The DNA for the CDR3 is TGTGCCACCCTTGCGCGGGAGCTCATAGATACGCAGTATTTT.

In this sample, this clonotype turned up many times. This sequence joins TRBV28 and TRBJ2-5; 11 nucleotides align to TRBD2. The CDR3 has 15 amino acids. Germline lookup yields CDR1 MDHEN and CDR2 SYDVKM. After removal of 5 bases from V and 2 bases from J, the junction contained 4 bases not matched to a gene. This CDR3 is CASSRGLAVQETQYF. Written as DNA, the CDR3 is TGTGCCAGCAGTAGGGGACTAGCGGTTCAAGAGACCCAGTACTTC.

The rearrangement joins TRBV12-3 or TRBV12-4 to TRBJ2-3, with D tentatively TRBD1 or TRBD2 (5 bases each). CDR3 length equals 14 residues. Trimming took off 3 bases at V and 2 bases at J, with 9 bases between the two ends. CDR3 coding DNA: TGTGCCAGCAGTTTCGGGGACCCCACAGATACGCAGTATTTT. It is translated as CASSFGDPTDTQYF.

This clonotype came up a few times. The chain combines TRBV27 with TRBJ2-7; the match to TRBD1 covers 7 bases. The germline V gene encodes CDR1 MNHEY and CDR2 SMNVEV (reference sequence). The CDR3 is 17 amino acids. Trimming cost V 4 bases and J 2 bases; bases outside gene matches: 14. In nucleotides, the CDR3 is TGTGCCAGCAGTTCGCTAGATCCGGGACAGATCCCCTACGAGCAGTACTTC. Translation gives CASSSLDPGQIPYEQYF.

This clonotype was detected once. A much larger clone lies one base from this, so it may be a read error. The J gene is TRBJ2-3, the V gene TRBV27; D is possibly TRBD2 (5 bases). The CDR3 covers 17 residues. CDR1 and CDR2 (germline): MNHEY, SMNVEV (reference sequence). CDR3 residues: CANSLGLTRYGTDTQYF. The CDR3 DNA follows: TGTGCCAACAGTTTGGGCCTCACTAGATACGGGACAGATACGCAGTATTTT.

This clonotype appeared a few times. The CDR3 protein is CASTLDRSDTQYF. The CDR3 nucleotides are TGTGCCAGCACCCTCGACCGATCGGATACGCAGTATTTT. V and J are TRBV6-1 and TRBJ2-3; D unresolved. V was cut by 7 bases and J by 6 bases, with 14 bases left in between. Germline V gene data show CDR1 as MNHNS and CDR2 as SASEGT. The CDR3 runs to 13 residues.

This clonotype has ten or more counts. The chain joins TRBV3-1 to TRBJ2-1; D may be TRBD1 (6 bases). V lost 5 bases, J lost 3 bases, and 14 bases lay in between. The germline gives CDR1 LGHDT, CDR2 YNNKEL (reference sequence). The CDR3 has 15 residues. The CDR3 is CASSYRDTYYNEQFF. The CDR3 region has the DNA TGTGCCAGCAGCTACCGGGACACCTACTACAATGAGCAGTTCTTC.

This clonotype is a singleton in its sample. The gene calls are TRBV28 and TRBJ2-3; D is perhaps TRBD2 (6 bases). The V end was cut by 2 bases, the J end by 7 bases, with 13 bases between. This CDR3 comprises 14 residues. Germline CDR1 and CDR2: MDHEN and SYDVKM. CDR3 sequence: CASSLGGSRNTQYF. The CDR3 DNA reads as TGTGCCAGCAGTTTAGGAGGGTCCAGGAATACGCAGTATTTT. The variable domain in full, with the rest retrieved from reference TRBV28 and TRBJ2-3, is DVKVTQSSRYLVKRTGEKVFLECVQDMDHENMFWYRQDPGLGLRLIYFSYDVKMKEKGDIPEGYSVSREKKERFSLILESASTNQTSMYLCASSLGGSRNTQYFGPGTRLTVL.

This clonotype turned up a few times. The J gene is TRBJ2-5, the V gene TRBV5-1; D might be TRBD1 or TRBD2, each matching 5 bases. The V and J ends lost 0 bases and 2 bases respectively, with 17 bases between them. The CDR3 runs 17 residues. Germline V gene sequence: CDR1 SGHRS, CDR2 YFSETQ. CDR3 residues: CASSLGPRGDGQETQYF. The CDR3 nucleotides are TGCGCCAGCAGCTTGGGCCCACGGGGCGATGGACAAGAGACCCAGTACTTC.

The V call is TRBV6-2 or TRBV6-3, the J call TRBJ2-1; 10 nucleotides line up with TRBD2. This CDR3 spans 15 amino acids. Unmatched junction bases numbered 9, after V lost 8 bases and J lost 5 bases. The germline V gene encodes CDR1 MNHEY and CDR2 SVGEGT. CDR3 sequence (DNA): TGTGCCAGCCACACTAGCGGGAAACTGGACAATGAGCAGTTCTTC. Translation: CASHTSGKLDNEQFF.

This clonotype was seen a few times. V gene TRBV4-1 combines with J gene TRBJ2-7; 7 nucleotides agree with TRBD1. The V segment lost 0 bases and the J segment 2 bases; nucleotides outside the gene matches: 7. The germline V gene encodes CDR1 MGHRA and CDR2 YSYEKL. There are 16 residues in the CDR3. The CDR3 protein is CASSQDPLGTAYEQYF. In DNA form, the CDR3 reads TGCGCCAGCAGCCAAGATCCCCTGGGGACAGCCTACGAGCAGTACTTC.

The rearrangement links TRBV12-3 or TRBV12-4 to TRBJ2-7, with D possibly TRBD1 on 6 matching bases. The CDR3 is made up of 15 amino acids. The V end was cut by 2 bases, the J end by 4 bases, with 15 bases between. CDR3 sequence reads: CASSLRAQGGYEQYF. CDR3 DNA: TGTGCCAGCAGTTTAAGAGCACAGGGTGGATACGAGCAGTACTTC.

The V gene is TRBV20-1, the J gene TRBJ2-1, with a tentative D call TRBD1 (6 bases). V lost 6 bases, J lost 0 bases, and 12 bases lay in between. The germline CDR1 and CDR2 sequences are DFQATT and SNEGSKA (reference sequence). The CDR3 is made up of 14 amino acids. The CDR3 nucleotides are TGCAGTGCCCCTGGGACATTCTCCTACAATGAGCAGTTCTTC. It encodes CSAPGTFSYNEQFF.

This clonotype was observed a single time. This clone may be a read error of a much larger clone one base away. The gene calls are TRBV6-2 or TRBV6-3 and TRBJ2-2; D remains ambiguous. The CDR3 runs 13 residues. CDR1 is MNHEY and CDR2 is SVGEGT in the germline V gene. Trimming removed 7 bases from V and 1 base from J, with 7 bases in between. The CDR3 DNA sequence: TGTGCCAGCATCCGAGTGAACACCGGGGAGCTGTTTTTT. Its translation is CASIRVNTGELFF.

The chain links TRBV20-1 to TRBJ2-3; unclear D gene. V was pared by 3 bases and J by 2 bases, with 9 bases between. Per germline, CDR1 DFQATT and CDR2 SNEGSKA (reference sequence). The CDR3 has 13 residues. The CDR3 loop reads CSARLMNTDTQYF. The CDR3 nucleotides are TGCAGTGCTAGGCTGATGAACACAGATACGCAGTATTTT.

The sample holds many counts of this clonotype. The chain employs TRBV28 and TRBJ1-5, with a tentative D call TRBD1 (5 bases). V dropped 4 bases and J dropped 7 bases, with 17 bases sitting between them. This CDR3 comprises 15 residues. CDR1 MDHEN and CDR2 SYDVKM come from the germline V gene. CDR3 nucleotide sequence: TGTGCCAGCAGTTGGGTCAGGATGGGACGGCAGCCCCAGCATTTT. It is translated as CASSWVRMGRQPQHF.

The chain combines TRBV7-9 with TRBJ2-3, with 11 bases matching TRBD2. The CDR3 runs 16 residues. With V trimmed by 4 bases and J by 5 bases, 8 bases remained unmatched. In germline, CDR1 is SEHNR, CDR2 FQNEAQ (reference sequence). The CDR3 loop is CASSSSSGRAGDTQYF. The CDR3 DNA reads TGTGCCAGCAGCTCGAGTAGCGGGAGGGCGGGAGATACGCAGTATTTT.

The J gene is TRBJ1-1, the V gene TRBV25-1; maybe TRBD1 (5 bases). The V end lost 4 bases, the J end lost 3 bases, and 12 bases lay between the germline ends. The CDR3 is made up of 14 amino acids. The V gene's germline CDR1 is MGHDK and CDR2 SYGVNS. The DNA of the CDR3 is TGTGCCAGCAGTGTGGACCTGGGGGACACTGAAGCTTTCTTT. Amino acid sequence: CASSVDLGDTEAFF.

This clonotype appeared many times. The chain carries TRBV20-1 and TRBJ2-1, with unresolved D. Germline CDR1 DFQATT, CDR2 SNEGSKA (reference sequence). V dropped 3 bases and J dropped 4 bases, with 10 bases sitting between them. The CDR3 length is 13 residues. CDR3 DNA: TGCAGTGCTAGTTACGGGTGGTACAATGAGCAGTTCTTC. Its translation is CSASYGWYNEQFF.